This T cell receptor (beta chain) was captured by sequencing in a study of Graves' ophthalmopathy and Graves' hyperthyroidism. Broader study findings: Most clonotypes expanded in thyroid above 0.001 frequency were present in blood too.

Concerning this clonotype: The target antigen is unknown.

Germline V lookup: CDR1 ENHRY, CDR2 SYGVKD. This CDR3 has 15 amino acids. After removal of 7 bases from V and 0 bases from J, the junction contained 8 bases not matched to a gene. The authors amplified TCR beta CDR3 regions from RNA transcripts. The first-round RT-PCR employed HTBI primers together with the Qiagen OneStep RT-PCR kit. A multiplex PCR was then performed as the second round. TCRdb reprocessed the multiplex PCR reads with MiXCR, giving one entry per CDR3 protein. Of around 1.1 million distinct CDR3 sequences detected, about two fifths appear once; the ten largest clones hold more than 9.5%.

This TCR derives from an adult man with Graves' hyperthyroidism. The sequenced material came from peripheral blood or thyroid tissue (not recorded which). V usage is TRBV10-3 and J usage is TRBJ2-5; 7 bases are a match to TRBD1. CDR3 loop: CAITGAGGDQETQYF. CDR3 sequence (DNA): TGTGCCATCACTGGGGCAGGGGGTGACCAAGAGACCCAGTACTTC.